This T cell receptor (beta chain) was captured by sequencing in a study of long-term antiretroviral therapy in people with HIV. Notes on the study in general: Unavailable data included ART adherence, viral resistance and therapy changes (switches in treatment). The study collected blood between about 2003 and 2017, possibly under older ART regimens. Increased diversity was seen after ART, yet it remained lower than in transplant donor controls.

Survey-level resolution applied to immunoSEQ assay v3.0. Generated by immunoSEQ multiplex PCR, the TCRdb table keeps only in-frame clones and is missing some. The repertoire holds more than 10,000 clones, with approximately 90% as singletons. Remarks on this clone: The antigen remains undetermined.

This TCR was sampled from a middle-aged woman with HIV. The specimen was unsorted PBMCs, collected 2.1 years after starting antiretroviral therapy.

The CDR3 region is CAWTGGYEQYF. CDR3 in DNA: TGTGCCTGGACAGGGGGCTACGAGCAGTACTTC. This sequence joins TRBV7-9 and TRBJ2-7, with 10 bases aligning to TRBD1. V lost 11 bases and J lost 3; bases outside the gene matches: 1. Germline V lookup: CDR1 SEHNR, CDR2 FQNEAQ (reference sequence). There are 11 residues in the CDR3.